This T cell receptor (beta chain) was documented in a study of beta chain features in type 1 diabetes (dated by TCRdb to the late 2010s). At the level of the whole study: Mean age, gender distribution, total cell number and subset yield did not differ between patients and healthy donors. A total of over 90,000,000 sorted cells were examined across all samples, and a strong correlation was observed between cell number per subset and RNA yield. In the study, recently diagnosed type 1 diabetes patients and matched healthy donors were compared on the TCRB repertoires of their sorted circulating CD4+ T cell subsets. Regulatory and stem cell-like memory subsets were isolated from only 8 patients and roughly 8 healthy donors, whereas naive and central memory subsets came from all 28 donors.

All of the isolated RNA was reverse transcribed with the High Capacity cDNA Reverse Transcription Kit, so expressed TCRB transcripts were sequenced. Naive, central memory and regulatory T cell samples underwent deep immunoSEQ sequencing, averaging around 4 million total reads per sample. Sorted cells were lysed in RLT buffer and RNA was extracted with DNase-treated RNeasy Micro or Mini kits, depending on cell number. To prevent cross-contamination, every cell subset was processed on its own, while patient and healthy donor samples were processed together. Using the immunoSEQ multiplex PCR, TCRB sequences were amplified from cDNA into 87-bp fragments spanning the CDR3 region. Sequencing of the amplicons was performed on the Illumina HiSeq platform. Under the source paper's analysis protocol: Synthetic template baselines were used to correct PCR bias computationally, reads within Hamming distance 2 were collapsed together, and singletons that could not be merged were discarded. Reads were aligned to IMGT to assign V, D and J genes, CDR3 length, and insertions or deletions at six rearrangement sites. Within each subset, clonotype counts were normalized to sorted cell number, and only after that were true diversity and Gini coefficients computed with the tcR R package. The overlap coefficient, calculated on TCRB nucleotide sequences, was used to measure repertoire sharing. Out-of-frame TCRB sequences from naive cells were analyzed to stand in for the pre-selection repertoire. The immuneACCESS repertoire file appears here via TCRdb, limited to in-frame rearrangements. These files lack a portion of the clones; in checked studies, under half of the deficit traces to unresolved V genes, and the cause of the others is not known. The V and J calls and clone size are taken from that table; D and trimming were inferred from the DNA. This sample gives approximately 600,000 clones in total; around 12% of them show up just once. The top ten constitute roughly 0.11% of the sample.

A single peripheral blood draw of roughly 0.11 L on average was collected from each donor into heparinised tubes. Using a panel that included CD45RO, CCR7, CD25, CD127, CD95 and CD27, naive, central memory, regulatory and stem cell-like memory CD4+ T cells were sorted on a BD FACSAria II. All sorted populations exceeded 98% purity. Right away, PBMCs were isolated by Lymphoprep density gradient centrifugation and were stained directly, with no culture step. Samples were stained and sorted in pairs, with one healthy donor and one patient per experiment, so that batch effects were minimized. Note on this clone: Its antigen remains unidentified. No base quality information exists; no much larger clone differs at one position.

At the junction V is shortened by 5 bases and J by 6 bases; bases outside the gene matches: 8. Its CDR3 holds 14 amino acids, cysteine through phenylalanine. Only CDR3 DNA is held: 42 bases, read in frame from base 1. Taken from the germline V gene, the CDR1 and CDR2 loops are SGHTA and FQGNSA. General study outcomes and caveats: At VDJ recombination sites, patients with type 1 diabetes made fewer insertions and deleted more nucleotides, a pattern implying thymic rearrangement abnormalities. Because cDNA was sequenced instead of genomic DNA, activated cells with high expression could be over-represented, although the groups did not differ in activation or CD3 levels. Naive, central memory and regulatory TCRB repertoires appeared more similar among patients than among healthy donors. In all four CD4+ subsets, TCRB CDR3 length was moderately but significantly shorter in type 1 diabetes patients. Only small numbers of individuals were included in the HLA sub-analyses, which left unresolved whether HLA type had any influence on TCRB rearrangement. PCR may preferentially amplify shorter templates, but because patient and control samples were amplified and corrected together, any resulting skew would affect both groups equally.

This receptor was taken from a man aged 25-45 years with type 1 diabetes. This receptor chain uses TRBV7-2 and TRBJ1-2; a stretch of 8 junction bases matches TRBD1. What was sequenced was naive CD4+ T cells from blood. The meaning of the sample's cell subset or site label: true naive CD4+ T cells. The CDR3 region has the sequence CASSQPDRVDGYTF. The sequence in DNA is TGTGCCAGCAGCCAACCGGACAGGGTGGATGGCTACACCTTC.